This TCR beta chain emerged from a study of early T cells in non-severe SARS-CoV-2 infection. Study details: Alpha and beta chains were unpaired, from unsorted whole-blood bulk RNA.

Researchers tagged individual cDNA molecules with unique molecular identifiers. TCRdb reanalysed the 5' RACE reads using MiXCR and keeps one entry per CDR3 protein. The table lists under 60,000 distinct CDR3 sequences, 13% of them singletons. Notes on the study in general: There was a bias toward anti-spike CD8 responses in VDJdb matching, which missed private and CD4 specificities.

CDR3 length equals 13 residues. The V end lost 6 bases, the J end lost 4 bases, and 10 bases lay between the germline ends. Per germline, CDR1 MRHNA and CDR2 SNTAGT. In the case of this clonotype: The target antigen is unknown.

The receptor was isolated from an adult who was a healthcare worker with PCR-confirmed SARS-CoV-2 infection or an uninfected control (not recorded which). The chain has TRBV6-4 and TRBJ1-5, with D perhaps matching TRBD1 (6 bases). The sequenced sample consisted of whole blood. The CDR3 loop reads CASSQTGNQPQHF. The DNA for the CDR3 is TGTGCCAGCAGCCAGACAGGTAATCAGCCCCAGCATTTT.